Sequencing of this T cell receptor (beta chain) was carried out in a study of identical twins. Notes on the study in general: Abundant cord blood beta clonotypes carried fewer insertions; memory repertoires showed none.

Addition of a universal primer site occurred through template switching, and cDNA carried unique molecular identifiers. In TCRdb, the 5' RACE reads were re-called with MiXCR into one record per CDR3 protein. This table has 400,000 or so distinct CDR3 sequences, 9% to 10% appearing once. Germline V gene lookup returns CDR1 SEHNR and CDR2 FQNEAQ (reference sequence). The V segment lost 1 base and the J segment 3 bases; nucleotides outside the gene matches: 8. This CDR3 is 17 amino acids long. This clonotype was counted a few times. Antigen: not known. Sequencing input: naive T cells sorted from blood. The TCR sequence derives from a woman aged 45-65 years in good health. The rearrangement uses TRBV7-9 and TRBJ2-3; 9 nucleotides align to TRBD2. The CDR3 loop reads CASSLVGAGGGTDTQYF. DNA of the CDR3: TGTGCCAGCAGCTTAGTTGGAGCGGGAGGTGGAACAGATACGCAGTATTTT.